The 13 T cell receptor beta chains presented below share a single source sample, sequenced in a study of early T cells in non-severe SARS-CoV-2 infection. MiXCR, run by TCRdb on the 5' RACE reads, gives a single entry per CDR3 protein. The sample has over 55,000 distinct CDR3 sequences, 6% to 8.5% seen once. Sequenced: whole blood. Source of these receptors: an adult who was a healthcare worker with PCR-confirmed SARS-CoV-2 infection or an uninfected control (not recorded which).

J is TRBJ1-1 and V is TRBV20-1, with a tentative D call TRBD1 (5 bases). The ends were cut back, 3 bases at V and 2 bases at J, with 10 bases in the middle. CDR3 size: 13 residues. The germline V gene has CDR1 DFQATT and CDR2 SNEGSKA (reference sequence). The CDR3 sequence: CSASVQANTEAFF. In DNA form, the CDR3 reads TGCAGTGCTAGCGTACAGGCAAACACTGAAGCTTTCTTT.

This clonotype was detected a few times. The gene calls are TRBV30 and TRBJ1-4, with TRBD1 as a possible D gene (5 bases). This CDR3 has 12 residues. Between the trimmed V and J ends, which lost 5 bases and 5 bases, there was a span of 9 bases. Per the germline V gene, CDR1 is GTSNPN and CDR2 is SVGIG (reference sequence). The CDR3 DNA sequence: TGTGCCTGGGCAGGGTACAATGAAAAACTGTTTTTT. The encoded protein is CAWAGYNEKLFF.

This clonotype was seen at least ten times. This chain links TRBV24-1 with TRBJ2-2; 11 bases line up with TRBD1. V gave up 4 bases and J gave up 5 bases; unmatched junction bases: 8. This CDR3 is 17 amino acids long. The V gene's germline CDR1 is KGHDR and CDR2 SFDVKD. This CDR3 is CATSDPIGTGGTGELFF. Written as DNA, the CDR3 is TGTGCCACCAGTGACCCGATTGGGACAGGGGGTACCGGGGAGCTGTTTTTT.

The V gene is TRBV7-3, the J gene TRBJ1-1; D gene uncertain. Germline V gene sequence: CDR1 SGHTA, CDR2 FQGTGA. The V end was cut by 5 bases, the J end by 4 bases, with 11 bases between. This CDR3 is 13 amino acids long. CDR3 amino acids: CASSLDWGTEAFF. Here the CDR3 DNA reads TGTGCCAGCAGCCTGGATTGGGGCACTGAAGCTTTCTTT.

V and J are TRBV18 and TRBJ1-1; D is uncertain. The CDR3 consists of 15 residues. Germline values: CDR1 KGHSH, CDR2 LQKENI. Trimming shortened V by 6 bases and J by 2 bases, and 16 bases separated the two germline ends. Here the CDR3 reads CASSFSVSQNTEAFF. For the CDR3, the DNA is TGTGCCAGCTCCTTTAGCGTTTCACAAAACACTGAAGCTTTCTTT.

The DNA of the CDR3 is TGTGCCAGCAGCTTACAGCCTGTCTACGAGCAGTACTTC. It translates to CASSLQPVYEQYF. The V and J genes are TRBV7-9 and TRBJ2-7, with no clear D. V was pared by 2 bases and J by 3 bases, with 8 bases between. This CDR3 comprises 13 residues. Germline CDR1 and CDR2: SEHNR and FQNEAQ (reference sequence).

This clonotype was recorded many times. The chain combines TRBV13 with TRBJ2-1; D perhaps matches TRBD1 (6 bases). V lost 3 bases to trimming and J lost 4 bases, with 10 bases between them. The CDR3 totals 14 residues. Germline V gene sequence: CDR1 PRHDT, CDR2 FYEKMQ (reference sequence). CDR3 region: CASSFNRDYNEQFF. The CDR3 DNA is TGTGCCAGCAGCTTCAACAGGGATTACAATGAGCAGTTCTTC. Drawing the rest from reference TRBV13 and TRBJ2-1, the complete variable domain is AAGVIQSPRHLIKEKRETATLKCYPIPRHDTVYWYQQGPGQDPQFLISFYEKMQSDKGSIPDRFSAQQFSDYHSELNMSSLELGDSALYFCASSFNRDYNEQFFGPGTRLTVL.

There are many counts of this clonotype. The chain couples TRBV10-2 to TRBJ2-3; D gene ambiguous. V lost 3 bases and J lost 10, with 11 bases in between. This CDR3 has 12 amino acids. Germline CDR1 WSHSY, CDR2 SAAADI. In nucleotides, the CDR3 is TGCGCCAGCAGTGAAGGGCCGATTGCGCAGTATTTT. Protein: CASSEGPIAQYF.

The genes are TRBV7-2 and TRBJ2-1; D remains unclear. Germline CDR1 is SGHTA and CDR2 is FQGNSA. Trimming pared 6 bases from V and 4 bases from J, leaving 16 bases between. This CDR3 has 15 residues. This CDR3 reads CASRKDRQLYNEQFF. The CDR3 coding sequence is TGTGCCAGCAGGAAGGATCGCCAACTTTACAATGAGCAGTTCTTC.

V gene TRBV27 combines with J gene TRBJ2-2; D gene uncertain. The CDR3 runs to 15 residues. The germline V and J ends were trimmed by 7 bases and 2 bases, with 14 bases remaining between them. Germline V CDR1 and CDR2: MNHEY, SMNVEV (reference sequence). The chain's CDR3 is CASKLGFSNTGELFF. The CDR3, as DNA: TGTGCCAGCAAACTGGGGTTTTCTAACACCGGGGAGCTGTTTTTT.

Concerning this clonotype: The germline gene is not matched at one end of the junction; a read error may be the cause. The chain recombines TRBV10-2 with TRBJ2-1, with a weak D call TRBD1 (5 bases). This CDR3 has 11 residues. Germline V gives CDR1 WSHSY, CDR2 SAAADI. As DNA, the CDR3 is TGCACCAGCAGTCTAGGGGATGAGCAGTTCTTC. Encoded protein: CTSSLGDEQFF.

This clonotype has ten or more counts. The CDR3 reads CASRQLTNEKLFF. For the CDR3, the DNA is TGTGCCAGCCGACAACTAACTAATGAAAAACTGTTTTTT. This rearrangement joins TRBV18 to TRBJ1-4; D is uncertain. This CDR3 is built from 13 residues. The V and J ends lost 8 bases and 1 base respectively, with 8 bases between them. Germline CDR1 reads KGHSH; CDR2 reads LQKENI.

At least ten counts were recorded for this clonotype. The J gene is TRBJ2-1, the V gene TRBV6-6; a weak D match, TRBD2 (6 bases). This CDR3 is built from 13 residues. V lost 4 bases and J lost 9, with 13 bases in between. In germline, CDR1 is MNHNY, CDR2 SVGAGI (reference sequence). CDR3 loop: CASSSQEGIEQFF. Here the CDR3 DNA reads TGTGCCAGCAGTTCTCAGGAGGGAATTGAGCAGTTCTTC.